This entry lists 5 T cell receptor beta chains sequenced from one sample in a study of T cells after somatic rescue of genetic block. TCRdb keeps only in-frame clones here, not all; method: immunoSEQ multiplex PCR. The repertoire consists of 65,000 to 70,000 clones, with about nine tenths occurring once and the leading ten covering 2.5% to 3.5%. Sequencing was performed on peripheral blood mononuclear cells (PBMCs). The receptor source for this set is a man in his forties.

The rearrangement links TRBV6-1 to TRBJ1-3; D possibly corresponds to TRBD1 (5 bases). Germline V lookup: CDR1 MNHNS, CDR2 SASEGT. CDR3 length: 14 residues. V lost 5 bases and J 2 bases, leaving 10 bases between the germline ends. The CDR3 DNA follows: TGTGCCAGCAGTCCGGGACCCACTGGAAACACCATATATTTT. This gives the protein CASSPGPTGNTIYF.

The V call is TRBV14, the J call TRBJ2-7; 12 bases map to TRBD2. Germline CDR1 reads SGHDN; CDR2 reads FVKESK. V lost 4 bases to trimming and J lost 7 bases; unmatched junction nucleotides: 5. The CDR3 is made up of 14 amino acids. CDR3 DNA: TGTGCCAGCAGCCCTGGACTAGCGGGGAATGAGCAGTACTTC. Translating gives CASSPGLAGNEQYF. Full variable domain (outside the CDR3, taken from reference TRBV14 and TRBJ2-7): EAGVTQFPSHSVIEKGQTVTLRCDPISGHDNLYWYRRVMGKEIKFLLHFVKESKQDESGMPNNRFLAERTGGTYSTLKVQPAELEDSGVYFCASSPGLAGNEQYFGPGTRLTVT.

The CDR3 nucleotides read TGTGCCAGCAGGCTCAGGGTGTTAGGGAACACTGAAGCTTTCTTT. This codes for CASRLRVLGNTEAFF. V is TRBV27 and J is TRBJ1-1; maybe TRBD1 (5 bases). The V end lost 6 bases, the J end lost 1 base, and 15 bases lay between the germline ends. The CDR3 runs 15 residues. Germline assignment: CDR1 MNHEY and CDR2 SMNVEV (reference sequence).

V usage is TRBV6-4 and J usage is TRBJ2-3, with 13 bases lining up with TRBD2. J was trimmed by 6 bases and V by 4 bases; bases with no gene match: 7. CDR1 and CDR2 from the germline V gene are MRHNA and SNTAGT. The CDR3 runs to 16 residues. CDR3 DNA sequence: TGTGCCAGCAGTGTTACTAGCGGGGGGGCGTCGGATACGCAGTATTTT. This gives the protein CASSVTSGGASDTQYF.

The chain carries TRBV6-6 and TRBJ2-7, with no clear D. Trimming left V 7 bases short and J 0 bases short, with 19 bases between. Germline CDR1 is MNHNY and CDR2 is SVGAGI (reference sequence). The CDR3 is 16 amino acids. The CDR3: CASTPRGLQSSYEQYF. CDR3 DNA: TGTGCCAGCACCCCCCGTGGGTTGCAGAGCTCCTACGAGCAGTACTTC.